This T cell receptor beta chain originates from a study of T-cell memory formation after mild COVID-19. TCRdb called the 5' RACE reads again in MiXCR, with one record for every CDR3 protein. The data hold about 150,000 distinct CDR3 sequences, with roughly 24% observed a single time. The germline V gene encodes CDR1 SGHVS and CDR2 FQNEAQ. Trimming removed 3 bases from V and 5 bases from J, with 18 bases in between. This CDR3 is built from 16 residues. The sequenced sample was PBMCs or a T cell subset sorted from them (not recorded which). The sequence came from an adult woman who had mild COVID-19 (a few samples of this study predate the infection). Cell type and time point are not known. The chain uses TRBV7-8 and TRBJ2-3; D is ambiguous. The CDR3 sequence is CASSFRLPPLEDTQYF. CDR3 DNA: TGTGCCAGCAGCTTTAGGCTTCCCCCTTTGGAAGATACGCAGTATTTT.